This TCR beta chain was sequenced during a study of cytomegalovirus exposure and HLA in healthy donors. Both 60 Vbeta primers and 13 Jbeta primers went into the PCR. Libraries were prepared by immunoSEQ multiplex PCR; TCRdb keeps only in-frame clonotypes and omits some of them. The sample records approximately 170,000 clones, under 85% being singletons. The CDR3 covers 15 residues. Germline loops: CDR1 SGHTA, CDR2 FQGNSA. Deletions cut 2 bases from V and 0 bases from J, with 7 bases between. Specimen: PBMCs. This chain joins TRBV7-2 and TRBJ1-4; D uncertain. This TCR derives from a woman aged 18-29 years in good health and CMV-seropositive. The CDR3 DNA reads TGTGCCAGCAGCTTATTCTATGCAACTAATGAAAAACTGTTTTTT. Its protein is CASSLFYATNEKLFF. Full variable domain (rest looked up from reference TRBV7-2 and TRBJ1-4): GAGVSQSPSNKVTEKGKDVELRCDPISGHTALYWYRQSLGQGLEFLIYFQGNSAPDKSGLPSDRFSAERTGGSVSTLTIQRTQQEDSAVYLCASSLFYATNEKLFFGSGTQLSVL.